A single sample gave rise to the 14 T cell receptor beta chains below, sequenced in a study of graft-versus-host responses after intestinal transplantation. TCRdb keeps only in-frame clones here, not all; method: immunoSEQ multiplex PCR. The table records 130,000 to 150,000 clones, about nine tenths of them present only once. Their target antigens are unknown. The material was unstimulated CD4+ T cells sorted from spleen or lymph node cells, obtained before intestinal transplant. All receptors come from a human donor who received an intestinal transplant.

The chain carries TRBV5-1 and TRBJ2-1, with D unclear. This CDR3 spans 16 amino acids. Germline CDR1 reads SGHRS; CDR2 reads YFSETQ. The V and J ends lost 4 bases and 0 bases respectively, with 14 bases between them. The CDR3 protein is CASSIYASDSYNEQFF. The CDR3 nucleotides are TGCGCCAGCAGCATATACGCTTCCGACTCCTACAATGAGCAGTTCTTC.

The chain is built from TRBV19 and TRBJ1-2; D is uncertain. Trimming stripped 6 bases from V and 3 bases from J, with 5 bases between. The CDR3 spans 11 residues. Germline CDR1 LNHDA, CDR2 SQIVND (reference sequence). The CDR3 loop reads CASSFDYGYTF. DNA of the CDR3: TGTGCCAGTAGCTTTGACTATGGCTACACCTTC.

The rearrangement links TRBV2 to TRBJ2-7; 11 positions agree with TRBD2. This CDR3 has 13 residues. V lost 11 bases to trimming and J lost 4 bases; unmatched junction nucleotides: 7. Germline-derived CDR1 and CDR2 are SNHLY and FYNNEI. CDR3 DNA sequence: TGTGCCGGGGGGAGACTAGCGGGATACGAGCAGTACTTC. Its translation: CAGGRLAGYEQYF.

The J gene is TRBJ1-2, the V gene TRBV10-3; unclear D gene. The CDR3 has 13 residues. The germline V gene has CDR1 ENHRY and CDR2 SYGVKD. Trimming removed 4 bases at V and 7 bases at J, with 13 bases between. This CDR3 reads CAISGAASSGYTF. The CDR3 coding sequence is TGTGCCATCAGTGGGGCAGCCTCAAGTGGCTACACCTTC.

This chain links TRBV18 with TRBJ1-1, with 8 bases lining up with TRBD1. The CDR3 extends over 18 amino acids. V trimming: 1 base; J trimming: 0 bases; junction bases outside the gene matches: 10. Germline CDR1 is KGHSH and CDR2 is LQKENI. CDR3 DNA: TGTGCCAGCTCACCACTGCCGGGACAGGCTTTCATGAACACTGAAGCTTTCTTT. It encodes CASSPLPGQAFMNTEAFF.

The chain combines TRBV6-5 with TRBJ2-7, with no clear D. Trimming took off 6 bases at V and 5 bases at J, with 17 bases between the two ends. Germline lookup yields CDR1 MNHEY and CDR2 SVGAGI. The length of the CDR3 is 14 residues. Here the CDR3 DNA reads TGTGCCAGCAGACATACGCGAACCTCGAACGAGCAGTACTTC. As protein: CASRHTRTSNEQYF.

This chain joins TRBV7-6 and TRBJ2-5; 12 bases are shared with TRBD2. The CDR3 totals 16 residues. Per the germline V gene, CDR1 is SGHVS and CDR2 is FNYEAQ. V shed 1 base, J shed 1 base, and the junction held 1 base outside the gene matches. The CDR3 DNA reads TGTGCCAGCAGCTTAGGGACTAGCGGGATCCAAGAGACCCAGTACTTC. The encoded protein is CASSLGTSGIQETQYF. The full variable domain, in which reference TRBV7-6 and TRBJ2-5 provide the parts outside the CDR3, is GAGVSQSPRYKVTKRGQDVALRCDPISGHVSLYWYRQALGQGPEFLTYFNYEAQQDKSGLPNDRFSAERPEGSISTLTIQRTEQRDSAMYRCASSLGTSGIQETQYFGPGTRLLVL.

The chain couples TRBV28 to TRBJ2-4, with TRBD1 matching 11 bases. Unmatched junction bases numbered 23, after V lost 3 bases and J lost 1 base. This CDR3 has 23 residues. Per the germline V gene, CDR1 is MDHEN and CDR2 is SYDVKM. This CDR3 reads CASSFARPHKGQGEPSAKNIQYF. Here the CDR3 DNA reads TGTGCCAGCAGTTTTGCCCGCCCTCATAAGGGACAGGGGGAACCTTCGGCCAAAAACATTCAGTACTTC. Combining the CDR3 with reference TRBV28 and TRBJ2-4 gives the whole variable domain DVKVTQSSRYLVKRTGEKVFLECVQDMDHENMFWYRQDPGLGLRLIYFSYDVKMKEKGDIPEGYSVSREKKERFSLILESASTNQTSMYLCASSFARPHKGQGEPSAKNIQYFGAGTRLSVL.

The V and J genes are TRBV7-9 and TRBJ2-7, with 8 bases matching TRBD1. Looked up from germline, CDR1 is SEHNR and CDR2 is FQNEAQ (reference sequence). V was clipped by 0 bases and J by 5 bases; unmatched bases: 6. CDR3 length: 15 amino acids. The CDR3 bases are TGTGCCAGCAGCTTAGCCGGACAGGGTCCCCACGAGCAGTACTTC. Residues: CASSLAGQGPHEQYF.

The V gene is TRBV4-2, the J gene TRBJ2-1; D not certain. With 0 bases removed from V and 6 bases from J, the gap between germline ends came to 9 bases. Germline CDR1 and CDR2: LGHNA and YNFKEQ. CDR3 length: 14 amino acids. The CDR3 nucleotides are TGTGCCAGCAGCCAAGAGGTTAGAGTCAATGAGCAGTTCTTC. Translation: CASSQEVRVNEQFF.

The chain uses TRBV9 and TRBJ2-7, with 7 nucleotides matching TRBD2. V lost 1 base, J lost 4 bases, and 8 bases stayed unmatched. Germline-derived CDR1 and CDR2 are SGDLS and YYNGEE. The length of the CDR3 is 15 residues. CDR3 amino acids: CASSVRPSGGYEQYF. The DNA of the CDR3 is TGTGCCAGCAGCGTACGGCCTAGCGGAGGATACGAGCAGTACTTC.

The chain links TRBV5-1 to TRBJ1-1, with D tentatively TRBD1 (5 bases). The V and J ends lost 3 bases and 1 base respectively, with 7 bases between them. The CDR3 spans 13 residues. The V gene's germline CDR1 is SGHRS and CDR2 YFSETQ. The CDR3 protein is CASSSRGNTEAFF. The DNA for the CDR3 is TGCGCCAGCAGCTCGAGGGGGAACACTGAAGCTTTCTTT.

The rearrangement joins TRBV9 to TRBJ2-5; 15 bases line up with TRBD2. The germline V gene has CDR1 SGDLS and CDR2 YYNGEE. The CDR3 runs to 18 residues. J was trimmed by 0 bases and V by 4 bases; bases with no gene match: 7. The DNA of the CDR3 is TGTGCCAGCAGCTTAGGGACTAGCGGGAGGTTTTACCAAGAGACCCAGTACTTC. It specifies CASSLGTSGRFYQETQYF. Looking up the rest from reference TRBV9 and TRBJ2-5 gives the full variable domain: DSGVTQTPKHLITATGQRVTLRCSPRSGDLSVYWYQQSLDQGLQFLIQYYNGEERAKGNILERFSAQQFPDLHSELNLSSLELGDSALYFCASSLGTSGRFYQETQYFGPGTRLLVL.

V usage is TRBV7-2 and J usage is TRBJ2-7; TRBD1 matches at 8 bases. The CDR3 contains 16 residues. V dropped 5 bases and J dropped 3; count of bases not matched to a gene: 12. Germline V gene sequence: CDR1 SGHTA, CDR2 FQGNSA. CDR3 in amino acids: CASSIDWTGPSYEQYF. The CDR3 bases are TGTGCCAGCAGCATTGACTGGACAGGGCCTAGCTACGAGCAGTACTTC.